The T cell receptor beta chain under discussion was sequenced for a study of T cell clones after liver transplantation. The wider study: TCRbeta sequencing after a pre-transplant mixed lymphocyte reaction identified graft-donor-reactive clones, later tracked in post-transplant blood.

Clones were sequenced by immunoSEQ multiplex PCR, and TCRdb holds only the in-frame ones, with some missing. The sample has about 80,000 clones; roughly 85% are singletons. This clone was seen a handful of times. Looked up from germline, CDR1 is MDHEN and CDR2 is SYDVKM. The CDR3 runs 17 residues. V was cut by 6 bases and J by 3 bases, with 21 bases left in between. The starting material was CD4+ T cells from blood, obtained 45 to 46 months after liver transplant. This receptor was taken from a human patient who received a liver transplant. Part of the T cell pool may stem from the graft donor. The rearrangement links TRBV28 to TRBJ1-5, with a tentative D call TRBD1 (5 bases). This chain's CDR3 is CASRPEGLGITNQPQHF. The CDR3 nucleotides read TGTGCCAGCAGACCCGAGGGGCTGGGTATTACCAATCAGCCCCAGCATTTT. Full variable domain (rest looked up from reference TRBV28 and TRBJ1-5): DVKVTQSSRYLVKRTGEKVFLECVQDMDHENMFWYRQDPGLGLRLIYFSYDVKMKEKGDIPEGYSVSREKKERFSLILESASTNQTSMYLCASRPEGLGITNQPQHFGDGTRLSIL.